In its sample, the clone carrying this TCR beta chain was seen once. The antigen is undetermined. Method: immunoSEQ multiplex PCR; TCRdb's copy keeps in-frame clones and lacks some. The sample lists tens of thousands of clones, 85% to 90% occurring once. This entry comes from a study of T cell responses to AZD1222 COVID-19 vaccine. The CDR3 spans 15 residues. The germline CDR1 and CDR2 sequences are SNHLY and FYNNEI. J gave up 4 bases and V 4 bases, and 8 bases lay outside the gene matches. Study-level findings and limits: CD4 TCRs covered the whole spike, strongest at regions 160-218 and 743-854.

The sample in question was peripheral blood, obtained on day 0 of AZD1222 vaccination. This sequence originates from an adult in good health. The V and J genes are TRBV2 and TRBJ2-7; 9 positions match TRBD1. The CDR3 region is CASSGQGGASYEQYF. DNA of the CDR3: TGTGCCAGCAGTGGACAGGGGGGTGCCTCTTACGAGCAGTACTTC.